Below, 18 T cell receptor beta chains from the same sample are listed, as sequenced in a study of T cells in Graves' hyperthyroidism and ophthalmopathy. Using RNA transcripts as the source, TCR beta CDR3 regions were amplified. The HTBI set primed first-round TCR CDR3 RT-PCR. TCRdb fed the multiplex PCR reads into MiXCR, producing one record per CDR3 protein. The table records approximately 620,000 distinct CDR3 sequences, approximately 14% of them present only once. The sample consisted of blood. Receptors were obtained from a woman in her twenties or thirties with Graves' hyperthyroidism that later progressed to Graves' ophthalmopathy.

This clonotype was counted many times. V usage is TRBV5-1 and J usage is TRBJ1-1; tentative D call: TRBD1 (6 bases). Germline assignment: CDR1 SGHRS and CDR2 YFSETQ. V lost 1 base, J lost 1 base, and 11 bases lay in between. The CDR3 loop spans 15 amino acids. CDR3 nucleotides: TGCGCCAGCAGCTTGCCTGAGGGGGGGAACACTGAAGCTTTCTTT. This sequence encodes CASSLPEGGNTEAFF.

This clonotype was seen at least ten times. V gene TRBV30 combines with J gene TRBJ2-7; 7 nucleotides line up with TRBD1. Looked up from germline, CDR1 is GTSNPN and CDR2 is SVGIG (reference sequence). After removal of 2 bases from V and 0 bases from J, the junction contained 4 bases not matched to a gene. This CDR3 has 14 residues. The CDR3 spells CAWSLGGNSYEQYF. For the CDR3, the DNA is TGTGCCTGGAGTCTAGGGGGCAACTCCTACGAGCAGTACTTC.

In this sample, this clonotype turned up a few times. The chain couples TRBV7-8 to TRBJ2-6, with D tentatively TRBD2 (5 bases). Germline V gene data show CDR1 as SGHVS and CDR2 as FQNEAQ. This CDR3 spans 20 amino acids. Trimming left V 2 bases short and J 0 bases short, with 20 bases between. The CDR3 loop is CASSLRVSRTVLSGANVLTF. For the CDR3, the DNA is TGTGCCAGCAGCTTACGAGTGTCGAGGACTGTTCTCTCTGGGGCCAACGTCCTGACTTTC. The full variable domain, in which reference TRBV7-8 and TRBJ2-6 provide the parts outside the CDR3, is GAGVSQSPRYKVAKRGQDVALRCDPISGHVSLFWYQQALGQGPEFLTYFQNEAQLDKSGLPSDRFFAERPEGSVSTLKIQRTQQEDSAVYLCASSLRVSRTVLSGANVLTFGAGSRLTVL.

This clonotype came up a few times. The V gene is TRBV6-1, the J gene TRBJ2-4, with no clear D. From germline, CDR1 is MNHNS and CDR2 SASEGT. The CDR3 runs 14 residues. V was trimmed by 3 bases and J by 1 base, leaving 7 bases between them. The CDR3 spells CASSEGNAKNIQYF. CDR3 bases: TGTGCCAGCAGTGAGGGTAACGCCAAAAACATTCAGTACTTC.

This chain connects TRBV7-8 to TRBJ2-1; 15 positions agree with TRBD2. V lost 4 bases to trimming and J lost 9 bases; unmatched junction nucleotides: 4. From germline, CDR1 is SGHVS and CDR2 FQNEAQ. This CDR3 comprises 15 residues. CDR3 loop: CASSWGLAGGGEQFF. In DNA form, the CDR3 reads TGTGCCAGCAGCTGGGGACTAGCGGGAGGTGGTGAGCAGTTCTTC.

This clonotype showed up many times. The gene calls are TRBV28 and TRBJ2-2; a possible D gene is TRBD2 (6 bases). CDR3 length: 15 residues. CDR1 is MDHEN and CDR2 is SYDVKM in the germline V gene. V lost 4 bases and J lost 6, with 15 bases in between. The CDR3 region is CASSSLLGEAGELFF. The CDR3 DNA sequence: TGTGCCAGCAGTTCCCTCCTAGGGGAGGCCGGGGAGCTGTTTTTT.

At least ten counts were recorded for this clonotype. This chain uses TRBV7-2 with TRBJ2-7; TRBD2 might be the D (5 bases). This CDR3 spans 16 amino acids. Germline CDR1 reads SGHTA; CDR2 reads FQGNSA. Trimming shortened V by 2 bases and J by 6 bases, and 20 bases separated the two germline ends. The CDR3: CASSLSPRANGGEQYF. In nucleotides, the CDR3 is TGTGCCAGCAGCTTAAGTCCGAGGGCAAATGGCGGCGAGCAGTACTTC.

Ten or more counts support this clonotype. This chain joins TRBV2 and TRBJ1-1; 8 bases are a match to TRBD1. Per the germline V gene, CDR1 is SNHLY and CDR2 is FYNNEI. The CDR3 length is 13 residues. With 5 bases clipped from V and 3 bases from J, the junction kept 2 bases outside the gene matches. The CDR3 DNA reads TGTGCCAGCAGTAAGACAGGGGACACTGAAGCTTTCTTT. Its protein is CASSKTGDTEAFF.

The table lists this clonotype with a few counts. V usage is TRBV10-3 and J usage is TRBJ2-1; 10 bases are shared with TRBD2. The length of the CDR3 is 15 residues. V shed 3 bases and J 6 bases; nucleotides not matched to a gene: 5. Germline lookup yields CDR1 ENHRY and CDR2 SYGVKD. CDR3 sequence reads: CAISETSGVGNEQFF. The CDR3 DNA follows: TGTGCCATCAGTGAAACTAGCGGGGTGGGCAATGAGCAGTTCTTC.

In this sample, this clonotype turned up many times. The V call is TRBV20-1, the J call TRBJ2-5; D is perhaps TRBD1 (5 bases). V was pared by 4 bases and J by 8 bases, with 20 bases between. The CDR3 runs to 14 residues. In germline, CDR1 is DFQATT, CDR2 SNEGSKA (reference sequence). CDR3 sequence reads: CSATLQGFLITQYF. The CDR3, as DNA: TGCAGTGCTACACTTCAGGGATTTCTGATAACCCAGTACTTC.

This clonotype was seen a handful of times. The rearrangement joins TRBV12-3 or TRBV12-4 to TRBJ2-1; D gene uncertain. This CDR3 has 15 residues. V lost 6 bases and J 0 bases, leaving 12 bases between the germline ends. CDR3 in amino acids: CASSHTMSSYNEQFF. CDR3 nucleotides: TGTGCCAGCAGCCATACGATGAGCTCCTACAATGAGCAGTTCTTC.

The chain couples TRBV28 to TRBJ2-4, with 10 bases matching TRBD1. V shed 5 bases, J shed 1 base, and the junction held 5 bases outside the gene matches. CDR1 is MDHEN, CDR2 SYDVKM, per germline. The CDR3 extends over 16 amino acids. This CDR3 is CASSLVDRGAKNIQYF. CDR3 bases: TGTGCCAGCAGTCTAGTGGACAGGGGGGCCAAAAACATTCAGTACTTC.

In this sample, this clonotype turned up many times. The chain is built from TRBV2 and TRBJ1-2; D remains unclear. The germline CDR1 and CDR2 sequences are SNHLY and FYNNEI. The CDR3 runs to 13 residues. Trimming took off 4 bases at V and 4 bases at J, with 10 bases between the two ends. The CDR3 bases are TGTGCCAGCAGTGGGTGGGGAAGCTATGGCTACACCTTC. Its translation is CASSGWGSYGYTF.

This clonotype was detected ten times or more. The genes are TRBV28 and TRBJ2-7; 7 bases match TRBD2. J was trimmed by 0 bases and V by 6 bases; bases with no gene match: 11. Germline lookup yields CDR1 MDHEN and CDR2 SYDVKM. This CDR3 spans 16 amino acids. CDR3 protein: CASRRLGGSSSYEQYF. CDR3 in DNA: TGTGCCAGCAGGCGACTGGGGGGGAGCAGCTCCTACGAGCAGTACTTC.

This sequence joins TRBV5-6 and TRBJ2-2; D gene uncertain. There are 14 residues in the CDR3. CDR1 and CDR2 from the germline V gene are SGHDT and YYEEEE. Trimming took off 6 bases at V and 7 bases at J, with 16 bases between the two ends. As DNA, the CDR3 is TGTGCCAGCACCGAACCTCAAGCCATCGGGGAGCTGTTTTTT. Protein: CASTEPQAIGELFF.

This clonotype was seen a handful of times. This chain connects TRBV29-1 to TRBJ2-5; 9 bases line up with TRBD2. Germline values: CDR1 SQVTM, CDR2 ANQGSEA. The CDR3 extends over 18 amino acids. J lost 2 bases, V lost 4 bases, and 17 bases had no gene match. As DNA, the CDR3 is TGCAGCGTTGCCCTGCTTACCCCTTTCGCGGGAGGGCAAGAGACCCAGTACTTC. This codes for CSVALLTPFAGGQETQYF.

This clonotype was detected ten times or more. The rearrangement links TRBV6-1 to TRBJ1-2, with a tentative D call TRBD1 (5 bases). CDR3 length equals 14 residues. V lost 1 base, J lost 4 bases, and 10 bases lay in between. Germline V lookup: CDR1 MNHNS, CDR2 SASEGT. The DNA for the CDR3 is TGTGCCAGCAGTGAAGGGGGTGGGACCTATGGCTACACCTTC. Translation gives CASSEGGGTYGYTF.

This clonotype was detected a few times. The CDR3 is CASSVETGDNSPLHF. The CDR3 DNA is TGTGCCAGCAGTGTGGAGACAGGGGATAATTCACCCCTCCACTTT. This chain links TRBV6-1 with TRBJ1-6; the match to TRBD1 covers 8 bases. The CDR3 length is 15 residues. The junction had 4 bases not matched to a gene; V was cut back by 4 bases and J by 5 bases. The germline CDR1 and CDR2 sequences are MNHNS and SASEGT.